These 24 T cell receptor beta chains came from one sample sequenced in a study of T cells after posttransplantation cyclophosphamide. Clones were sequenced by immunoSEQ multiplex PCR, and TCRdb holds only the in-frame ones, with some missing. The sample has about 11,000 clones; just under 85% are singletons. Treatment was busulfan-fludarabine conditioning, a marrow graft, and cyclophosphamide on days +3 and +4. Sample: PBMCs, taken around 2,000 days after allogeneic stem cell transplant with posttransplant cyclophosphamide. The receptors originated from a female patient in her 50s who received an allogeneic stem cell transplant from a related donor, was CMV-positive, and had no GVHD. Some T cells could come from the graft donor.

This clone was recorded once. The DNA for the CDR3 is TGCAGCGTTGAAGCAAAGACAGGGTTAAGATCCTACGAGCAGTACTTC. This translates into CSVEAKTGLRSYEQYF. The rearrangement uses TRBV29-1 and TRBJ2-7; 7 positions agree with TRBD1. This CDR3 has 16 amino acids. V shed 1 base and J 1 base; nucleotides not matched to a gene: 10. Germline-derived CDR1 and CDR2 are SQVTM and ANQGSEA.

The CDR3 DNA follows: TGCGCCAGCGGGTGGGATGACCGGACTCCCGGGGCTGAAGCTTTCTTT. This codes for CASGWDDRTPGAEAFF. The V and J genes are TRBV5-1 and TRBJ1-1; D remains ambiguous. Trimming stripped 7 bases from V and 6 bases from J, with 25 bases between. The CDR3 covers 16 residues. Germline assignment: CDR1 SGHRS and CDR2 YFSETQ.

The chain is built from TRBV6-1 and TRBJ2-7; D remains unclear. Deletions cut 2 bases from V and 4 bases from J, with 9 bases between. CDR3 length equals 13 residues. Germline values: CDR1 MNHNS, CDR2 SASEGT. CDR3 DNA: TGTGCCAGCAGTGAACCCCTCAGTTACGAGCAGTACTTC. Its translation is CASSEPLSYEQYF.

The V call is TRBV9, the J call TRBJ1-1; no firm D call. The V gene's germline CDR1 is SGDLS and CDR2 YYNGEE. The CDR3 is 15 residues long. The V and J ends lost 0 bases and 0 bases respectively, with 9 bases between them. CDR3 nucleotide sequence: TGTGCCAGCAGCGTAGATGAGAGCATGAACACTGAAGCTTTCTTT. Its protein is CASSVDESMNTEAFF.

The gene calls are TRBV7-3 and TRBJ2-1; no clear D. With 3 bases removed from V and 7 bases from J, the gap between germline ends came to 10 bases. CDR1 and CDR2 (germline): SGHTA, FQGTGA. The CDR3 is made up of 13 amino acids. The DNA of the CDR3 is TGTGCCAGCAGCTTGCTATCACGAAATGAGCAGTTCTTC. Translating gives CASSLLSRNEQFF. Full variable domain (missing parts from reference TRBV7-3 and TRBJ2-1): GAGVSQTPSNKVTEKGKYVELRCDPISGHTALYWYRQSLGQGPEFLIYFQGTGAADDSGLPNDRFFAVRPEGSVSTLKIQRTERGDSAVYLCASSLLSRNEQFFGPGTRLTVL.

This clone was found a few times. This CDR3 reads CASSEGLAGAYEQYF. In DNA form, the CDR3 reads TGCGCCAGCAGTGAGGGGCTAGCGGGAGCCTACGAGCAGTACTTC. The chain carries TRBV10-1 and TRBJ2-7; 10 nucleotides match TRBD2. V was pared by 2 bases and J by 2 bases, with 3 bases of the junction left unmatched. The CDR3 runs to 15 residues. Germline V gene data show CDR1 as WNHNN and CDR2 as SYGVQD (reference sequence).

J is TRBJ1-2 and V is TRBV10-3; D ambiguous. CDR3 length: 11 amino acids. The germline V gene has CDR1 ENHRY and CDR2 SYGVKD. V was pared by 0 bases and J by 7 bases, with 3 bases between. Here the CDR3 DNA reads TGTGCCATCAGTGAGTCGAGTGGCTACACCTTC. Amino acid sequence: CAISESSGYTF.

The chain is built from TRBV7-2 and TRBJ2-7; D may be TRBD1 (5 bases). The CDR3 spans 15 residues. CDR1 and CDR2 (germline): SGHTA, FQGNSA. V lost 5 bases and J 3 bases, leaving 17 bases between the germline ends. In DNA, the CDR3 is TGTGCCAGCAGCGCCGAGGTGATAAGGGGCTACGAGCAGTACTTC. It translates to CASSAEVIRGYEQYF.

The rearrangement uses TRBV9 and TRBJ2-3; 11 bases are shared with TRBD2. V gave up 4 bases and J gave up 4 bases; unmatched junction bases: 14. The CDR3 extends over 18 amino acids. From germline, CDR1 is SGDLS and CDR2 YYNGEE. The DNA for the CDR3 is TGTGCCAGCAGCTTGACTAGCGGGATTACCACGGGAGCAGATACGCAGTATTTT. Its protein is CASSLTSGITTGADTQYF.

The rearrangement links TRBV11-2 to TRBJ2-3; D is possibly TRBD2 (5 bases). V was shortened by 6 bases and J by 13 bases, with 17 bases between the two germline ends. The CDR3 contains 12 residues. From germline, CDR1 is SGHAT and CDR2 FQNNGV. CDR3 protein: CASSLDFGDEYF. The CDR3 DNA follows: TGTGCCAGCAGTTTGGACTTCGGCGACGAGTATTTT.

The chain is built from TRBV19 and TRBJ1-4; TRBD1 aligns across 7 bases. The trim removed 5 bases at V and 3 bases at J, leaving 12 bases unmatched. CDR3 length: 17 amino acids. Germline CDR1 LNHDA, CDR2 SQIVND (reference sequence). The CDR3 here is CASSFPHSGTANEKLFF. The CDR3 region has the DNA TGTGCCAGTAGTTTTCCCCACTCCGGGACAGCTAATGAAAAACTGTTTTTT. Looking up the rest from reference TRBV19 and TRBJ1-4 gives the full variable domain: DGGITQSPKYLFRKEGQNVTLSCEQNLNHDAMYWYRQDPGQGLRLIYYSQIVNDFQKGDIAEGYSVSREKKESFPLTVTSAQKNPTAFYLCASSFPHSGTANEKLFFGSGTQLSVL.

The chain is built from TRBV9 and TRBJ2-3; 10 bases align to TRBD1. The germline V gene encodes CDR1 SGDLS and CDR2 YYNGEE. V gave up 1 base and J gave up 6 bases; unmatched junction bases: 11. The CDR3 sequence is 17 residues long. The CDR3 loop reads CASSVHRDRGTADTQYF. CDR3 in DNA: TGTGCCAGCAGCGTACACCGGGACAGGGGTACCGCTGATACGCAGTATTTT.

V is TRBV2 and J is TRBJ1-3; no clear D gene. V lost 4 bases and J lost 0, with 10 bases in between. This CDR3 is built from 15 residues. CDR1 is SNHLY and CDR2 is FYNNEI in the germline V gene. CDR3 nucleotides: TGTGCCAGCAGTGTCGGGAAAGGCTCTGGAAACACCATATATTTT. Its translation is CASSVGKGSGNTIYF.

The CDR3 nucleotides are TGTGCCAGCAGCACGTTCCGGGACAGGTCGATACGTGAGCAGTACTTC. Its translation is CASSTFRDRSIREQYF. The gene calls are TRBV5-4 and TRBJ2-7, with TRBD1 matching 8 bases. CDR3 length: 16 amino acids. V lost 4 bases and J lost 7; bases outside the gene matches: 16. The germline V gene encodes CDR1 SGHNT and CDR2 YYREEE (reference sequence).

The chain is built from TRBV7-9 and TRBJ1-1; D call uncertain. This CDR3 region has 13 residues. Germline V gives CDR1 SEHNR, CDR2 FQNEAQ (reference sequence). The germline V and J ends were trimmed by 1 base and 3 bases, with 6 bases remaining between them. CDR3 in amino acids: CASSLGGDTEAFF. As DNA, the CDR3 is TGTGCCAGCAGCTTAGGCGGGGACACTGAAGCTTTCTTT.

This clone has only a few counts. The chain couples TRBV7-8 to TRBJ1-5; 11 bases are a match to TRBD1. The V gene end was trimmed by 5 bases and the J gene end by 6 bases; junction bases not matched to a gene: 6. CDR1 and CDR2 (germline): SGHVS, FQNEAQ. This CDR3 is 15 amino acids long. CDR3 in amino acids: CASSPGQGVFQPQHF. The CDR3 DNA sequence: TGTGCCAGCAGCCCGGGACAGGGGGTTTTTCAGCCCCAGCATTTT. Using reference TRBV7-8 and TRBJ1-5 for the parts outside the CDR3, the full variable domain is GAGVSQSPRYKVAKRGQDVALRCDPISGHVSLFWYQQALGQGPEFLTYFQNEAQLDKSGLPSDRFFAERPEGSVSTLKIQRTQQEDSAVYLCASSPGQGVFQPQHFGDGTRLSIL.

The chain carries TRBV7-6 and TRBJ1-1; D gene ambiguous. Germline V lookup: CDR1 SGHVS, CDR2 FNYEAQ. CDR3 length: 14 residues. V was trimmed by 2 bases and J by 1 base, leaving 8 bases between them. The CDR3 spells CASSLFRGNTEAFF. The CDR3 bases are TGTGCCAGCAGCTTATTCCGGGGGAACACTGAAGCTTTCTTT. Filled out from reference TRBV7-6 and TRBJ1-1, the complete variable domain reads GAGVSQSPRYKVTKRGQDVALRCDPISGHVSLYWYRQALGQGPEFLTYFNYEAQQDKSGLPNDRFSAERPEGSISTLTIQRTEQRDSAMYRCASSLFRGNTEAFFGQGTRLTVV.

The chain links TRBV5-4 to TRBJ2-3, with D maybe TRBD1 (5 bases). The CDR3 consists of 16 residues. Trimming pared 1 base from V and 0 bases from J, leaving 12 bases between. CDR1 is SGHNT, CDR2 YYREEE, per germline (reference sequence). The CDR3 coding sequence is TGTGCCAGCAGCTTGAACCAGGGCCTGAGCACAGATACGCAGTATTTT. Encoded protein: CASSLNQGLSTDTQYF.

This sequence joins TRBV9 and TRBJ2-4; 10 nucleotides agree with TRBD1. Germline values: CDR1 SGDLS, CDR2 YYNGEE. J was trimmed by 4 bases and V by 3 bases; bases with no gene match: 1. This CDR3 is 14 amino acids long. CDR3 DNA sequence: TGTGCCAGCAGCGGGGGACAGGGGAAAAACATTCAGTACTTC. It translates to CASSGGQGKNIQYF.

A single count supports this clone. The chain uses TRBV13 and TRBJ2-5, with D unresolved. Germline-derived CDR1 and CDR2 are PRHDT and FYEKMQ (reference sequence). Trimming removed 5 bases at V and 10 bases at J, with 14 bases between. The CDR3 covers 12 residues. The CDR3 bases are TGTGCCAGCAGCGCTACCAGTCGGAGCCAGTACTTC. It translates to CASSATSRSQYF. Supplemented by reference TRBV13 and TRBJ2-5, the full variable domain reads AAGVIQSPRHLIKEKRETATLKCYPIPRHDTVYWYQQGPGQDPQFLISFYEKMQSDKGSIPDRFSAQQFSDYHSELNMSSLELGDSALYFCASSATSRSQYFGPGTRLLVL.

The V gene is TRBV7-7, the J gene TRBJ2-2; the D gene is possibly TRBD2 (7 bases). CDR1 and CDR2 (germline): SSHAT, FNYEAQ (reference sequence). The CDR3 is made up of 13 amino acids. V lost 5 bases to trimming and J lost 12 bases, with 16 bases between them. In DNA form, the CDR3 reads TGTGCCAGCAGCATCGAAGGGGGGGCGAAGCTGTTTTTT. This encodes CASSIEGGAKLFF.

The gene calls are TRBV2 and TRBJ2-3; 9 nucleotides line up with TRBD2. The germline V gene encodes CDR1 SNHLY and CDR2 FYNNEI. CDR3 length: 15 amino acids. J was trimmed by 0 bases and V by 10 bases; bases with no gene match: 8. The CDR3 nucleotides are TGTGCCACGGTGACTAGCGGACCTAGCACAGATACGCAGTATTTT. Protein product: CATVTSGPSTDTQYF.

CDR3 protein: CASSWDIRSYNEQFF. The CDR3 DNA is TGCGCCAGCAGCTGGGACATTCGCTCCTACAATGAGCAGTTCTTC. The chain combines TRBV5-1 with TRBJ2-1, with D perhaps matching TRBD1 (6 bases). Germline assignment: CDR1 SGHRS and CDR2 YFSETQ. The length of the CDR3 is 15 residues. The V end was cut by 3 bases, the J end by 0 bases, with 10 bases between. Full variable domain (outside the CDR3, taken from reference TRBV5-1 and TRBJ2-1): KAGVTQTPRYLIKTRGQQVTLSCSPISGHRSVSWYQQTPGQGLQFLFEYFSETQRNKGNFPGRFSGRQFSNSRSEMNVSTLELGDSALYLCASSWDIRSYNEQFFGPGTRLTVL.

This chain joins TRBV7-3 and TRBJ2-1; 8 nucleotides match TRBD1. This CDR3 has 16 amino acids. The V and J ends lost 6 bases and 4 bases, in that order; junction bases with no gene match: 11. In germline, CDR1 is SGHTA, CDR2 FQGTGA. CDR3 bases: TGTGCCAGCAGTTCGAAGGTTGGACAGGGATACAATGAGCAGTTCTTC. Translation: CASSSKVGQGYNEQFF.